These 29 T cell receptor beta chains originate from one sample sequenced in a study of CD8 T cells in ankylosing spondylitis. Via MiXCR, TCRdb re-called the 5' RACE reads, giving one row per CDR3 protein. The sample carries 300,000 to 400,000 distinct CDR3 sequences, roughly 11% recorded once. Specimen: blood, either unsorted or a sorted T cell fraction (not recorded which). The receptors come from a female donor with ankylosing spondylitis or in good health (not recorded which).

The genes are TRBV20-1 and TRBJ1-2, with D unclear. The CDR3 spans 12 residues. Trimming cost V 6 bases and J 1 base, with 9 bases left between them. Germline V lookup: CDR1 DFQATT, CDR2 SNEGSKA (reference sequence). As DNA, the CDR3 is TGCAGTGCGCCGAATATTAACTATGGCTACACCTTC. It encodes CSAPNINYGYTF.

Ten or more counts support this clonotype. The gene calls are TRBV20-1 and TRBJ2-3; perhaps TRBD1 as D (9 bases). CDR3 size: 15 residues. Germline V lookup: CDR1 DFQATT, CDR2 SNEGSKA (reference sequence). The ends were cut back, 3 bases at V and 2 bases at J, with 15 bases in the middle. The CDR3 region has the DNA TGCAGTGCTAGTAGCGGGACAGGGATCACAGATACGCAGTATTTT. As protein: CSASSGTGITDTQYF.

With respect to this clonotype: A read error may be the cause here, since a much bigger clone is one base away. The CDR3 reads CASTHVTFPGQGAFEQYF. DNA for the CDR3: TGTGCCAGCACCCATGTCACCTTTCCGGGACAGGGGGCCTTCGAGCAGTACTTC. V gene TRBV3-1 combines with J gene TRBJ2-7; 12 nucleotides match TRBD1. Trimming at V came to 7 bases and at J to 6 bases, leaving 19 bases not matched to a gene. Germline V lookup: CDR1 LGHDT, CDR2 YNNKEL (reference sequence). The CDR3 covers 18 residues.

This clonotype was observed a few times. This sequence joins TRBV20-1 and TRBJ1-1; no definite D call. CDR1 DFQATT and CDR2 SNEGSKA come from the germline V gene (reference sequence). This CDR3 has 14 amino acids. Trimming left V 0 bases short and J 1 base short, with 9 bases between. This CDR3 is CSARDPYKNTEAFF. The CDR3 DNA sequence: TGCAGTGCTAGAGATCCATATAAGAACACTGAAGCTTTCTTT.

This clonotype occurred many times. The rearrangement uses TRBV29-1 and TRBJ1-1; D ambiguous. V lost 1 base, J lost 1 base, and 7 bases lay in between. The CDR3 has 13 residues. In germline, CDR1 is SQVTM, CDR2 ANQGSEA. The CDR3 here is CSVEVSQNTEAFF. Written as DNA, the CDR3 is TGCAGCGTTGAAGTTAGTCAGAACACTGAAGCTTTCTTT.

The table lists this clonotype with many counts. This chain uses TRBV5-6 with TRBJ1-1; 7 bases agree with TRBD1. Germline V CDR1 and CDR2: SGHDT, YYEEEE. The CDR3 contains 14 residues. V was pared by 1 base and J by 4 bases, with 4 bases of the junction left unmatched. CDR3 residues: CASSLRGLGTEAFF. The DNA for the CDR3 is TGTGCCAGCAGCTTGAGGGGGCTGGGCACTGAAGCTTTCTTT.

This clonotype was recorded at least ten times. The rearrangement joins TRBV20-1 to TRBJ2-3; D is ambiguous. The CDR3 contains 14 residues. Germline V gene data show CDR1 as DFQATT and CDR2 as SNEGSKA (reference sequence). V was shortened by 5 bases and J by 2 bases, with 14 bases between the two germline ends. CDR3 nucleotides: TGCAGTGCTCCGAGTGAGCTCTACACAGATACGCAGTATTTT. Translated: CSAPSELYTDTQYF.

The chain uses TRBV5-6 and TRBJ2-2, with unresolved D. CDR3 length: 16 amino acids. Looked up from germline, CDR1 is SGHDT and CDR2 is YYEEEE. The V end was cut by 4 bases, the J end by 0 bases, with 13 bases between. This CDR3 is CASSKGNRPNTGELFF. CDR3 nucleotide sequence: TGTGCCAGCAGCAAGGGTAACAGACCGAACACCGGGGAGCTGTTTTTT.

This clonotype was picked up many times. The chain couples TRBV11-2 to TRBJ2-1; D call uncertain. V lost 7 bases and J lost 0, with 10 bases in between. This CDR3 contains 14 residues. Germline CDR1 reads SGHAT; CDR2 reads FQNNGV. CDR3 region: CASNQPSSYNEQFF. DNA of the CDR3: TGTGCCAGCAATCAACCAAGCTCCTACAATGAGCAGTTCTTC. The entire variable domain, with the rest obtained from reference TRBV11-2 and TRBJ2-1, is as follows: EAGVAQSPRYKIIEKRQSVAFWCNPISGHATLYWYQQILGQGPKLLIQFQNNGVVDDSQLPKDRFSAERLKGVDSTLKIQPAKLEDSAVYLCASNQPSSYNEQFFGPGTRLTVL.

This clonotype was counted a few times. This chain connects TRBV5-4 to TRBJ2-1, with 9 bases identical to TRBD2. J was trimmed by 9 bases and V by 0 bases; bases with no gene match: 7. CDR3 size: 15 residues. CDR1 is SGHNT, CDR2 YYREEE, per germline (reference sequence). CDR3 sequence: CASSLELRREGEQFF. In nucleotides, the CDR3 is TGTGCCAGCAGCTTGGAATTGCGGCGGGAGGGTGAGCAGTTCTTC.

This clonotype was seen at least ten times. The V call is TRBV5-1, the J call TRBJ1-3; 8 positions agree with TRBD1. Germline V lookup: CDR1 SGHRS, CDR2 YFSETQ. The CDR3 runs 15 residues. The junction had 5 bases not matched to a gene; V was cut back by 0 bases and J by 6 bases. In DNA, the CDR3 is TGCGCCAGCAGCTTGGCACAGGGGGTGACAAACACCATATATTTT. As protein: CASSLAQGVTNTIYF.

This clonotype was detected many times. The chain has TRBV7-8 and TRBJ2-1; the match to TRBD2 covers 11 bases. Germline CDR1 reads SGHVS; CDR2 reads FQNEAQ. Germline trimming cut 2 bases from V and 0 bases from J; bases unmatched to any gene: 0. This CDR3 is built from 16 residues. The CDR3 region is CASSLLAGGSYNEQFF. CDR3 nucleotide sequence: TGTGCCAGCAGCTTACTAGCGGGAGGCTCCTACAATGAGCAGTTCTTC.

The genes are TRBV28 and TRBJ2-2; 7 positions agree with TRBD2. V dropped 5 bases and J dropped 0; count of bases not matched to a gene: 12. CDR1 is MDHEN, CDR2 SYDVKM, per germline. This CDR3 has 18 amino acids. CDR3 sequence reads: CASSPPFGRDSNTGELFF. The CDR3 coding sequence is TGTGCCAGCAGTCCCCCCTTTGGGAGGGATTCGAACACCGGGGAGCTGTTTTTT.

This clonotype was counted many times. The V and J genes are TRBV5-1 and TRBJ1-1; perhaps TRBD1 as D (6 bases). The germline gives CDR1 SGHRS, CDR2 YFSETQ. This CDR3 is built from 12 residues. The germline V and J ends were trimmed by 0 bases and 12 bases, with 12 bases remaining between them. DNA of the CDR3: TGCGCCAGCAGCTTGGAGTCGGGGACAACTTTCTTT. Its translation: CASSLESGTTFF. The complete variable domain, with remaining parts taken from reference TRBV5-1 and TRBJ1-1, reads KAGVTQTPRYLIKTRGQQVTLSCSPISGHRSVSWYQQTPGQGLQFLFEYFSETQRNKGNFPGRFSGRQFSNSRSEMNVSTLELGDSALYLCASSLESGTTFFGQGTRLTVV.

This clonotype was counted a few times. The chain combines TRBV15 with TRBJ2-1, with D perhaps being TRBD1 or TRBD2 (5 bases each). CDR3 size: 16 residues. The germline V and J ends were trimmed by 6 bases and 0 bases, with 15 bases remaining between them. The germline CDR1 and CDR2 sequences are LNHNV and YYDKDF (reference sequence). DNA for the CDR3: TGTGCCACCAGACAAGACAGAGGGAGCTCCTACAATGAGCAGTTCTTC. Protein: CATRQDRGSSYNEQFF. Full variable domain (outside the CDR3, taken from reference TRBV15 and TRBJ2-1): DAMVIQNPRYQVTQFGKPVTLSCSQTLNHNVMYWYQQKSSQAPKLLFHYYDKDFNNEADTPDNFQSRRPNTSFCFLDIRSPGLGDTAMYLCATRQDRGSSYNEQFFGPGTRLTVL.

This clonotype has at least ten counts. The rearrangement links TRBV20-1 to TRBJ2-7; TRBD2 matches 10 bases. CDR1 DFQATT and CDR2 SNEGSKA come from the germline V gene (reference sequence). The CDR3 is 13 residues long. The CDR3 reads CSLTSGEIYEQYF. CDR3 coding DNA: TGCAGCCTAACTAGCGGGGAAATCTACGAGCAGTACTTC.

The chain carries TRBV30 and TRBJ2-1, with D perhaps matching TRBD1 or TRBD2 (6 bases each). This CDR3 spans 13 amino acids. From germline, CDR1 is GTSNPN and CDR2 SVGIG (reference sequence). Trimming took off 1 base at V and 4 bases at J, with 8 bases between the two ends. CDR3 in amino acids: CAWSGGAYNEQFF. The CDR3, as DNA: TGTGCCTGGAGTGGGGGGGCTTACAATGAGCAGTTCTTC.

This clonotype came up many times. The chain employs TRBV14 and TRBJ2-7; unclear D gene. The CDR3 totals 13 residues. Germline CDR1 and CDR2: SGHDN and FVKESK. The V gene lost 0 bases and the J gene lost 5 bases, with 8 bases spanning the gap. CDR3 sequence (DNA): TGTGCCAGCAGCCAAGACCGGGCCCACGAGCAGTACTTC. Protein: CASSQDRAHEQYF.

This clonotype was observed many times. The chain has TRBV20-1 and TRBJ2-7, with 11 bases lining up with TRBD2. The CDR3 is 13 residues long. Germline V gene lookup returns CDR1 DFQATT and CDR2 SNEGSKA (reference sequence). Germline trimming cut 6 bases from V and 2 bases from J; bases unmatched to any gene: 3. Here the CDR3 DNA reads TGCAGTGCCGTACTAGCGGGGGCCTACGAGCAGTACTTC. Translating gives CSAVLAGAYEQYF.

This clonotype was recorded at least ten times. CDR3 region: CSTRTSGGSHEQFF. The CDR3 bases are TGCAGCACTCGGACTAGCGGGGGGAGTCATGAGCAGTTCTTC. This rearrangement joins TRBV29-1 to TRBJ2-1; 14 bases line up with TRBD2. CDR1 SQVTM and CDR2 ANQGSEA come from the germline V gene. The CDR3 spans 14 residues. Unmatched junction bases numbered 8, after V lost 8 bases and J lost 8 bases.

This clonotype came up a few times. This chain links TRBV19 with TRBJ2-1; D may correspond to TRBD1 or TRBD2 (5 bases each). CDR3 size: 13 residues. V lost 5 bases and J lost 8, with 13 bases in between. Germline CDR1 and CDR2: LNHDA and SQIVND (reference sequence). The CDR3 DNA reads TGTGCCAGTAGTTTCGGACGAGGGGATGAGCAGTTCTTC. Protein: CASSFGRGDEQFF. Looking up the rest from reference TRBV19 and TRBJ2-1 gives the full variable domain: DGGITQSPKYLFRKEGQNVTLSCEQNLNHDAMYWYRQDPGQGLRLIYYSQIVNDFQKGDIAEGYSVSREKKESFPLTVTSAQKNPTAFYLCASSFGRGDEQFFGPGTRLTVL.

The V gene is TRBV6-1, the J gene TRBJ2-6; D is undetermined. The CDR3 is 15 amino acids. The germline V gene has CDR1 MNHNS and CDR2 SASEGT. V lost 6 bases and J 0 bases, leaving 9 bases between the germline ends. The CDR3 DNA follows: TGTGCCAGCAGGCTCATCAGCTCTGGGGCCAACGTCCTGACTTTC. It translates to CASRLISSGANVLTF.

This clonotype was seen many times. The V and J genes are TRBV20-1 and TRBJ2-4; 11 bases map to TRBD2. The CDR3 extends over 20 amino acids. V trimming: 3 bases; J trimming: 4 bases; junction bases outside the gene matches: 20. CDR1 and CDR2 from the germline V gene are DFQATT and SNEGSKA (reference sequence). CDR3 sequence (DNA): TGCAGTGCTAGGACCCCGGGGGTAGCGGGAGGGCCCGGAGCAAAAAACATTCAGTACTTC. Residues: CSARTPGVAGGPGAKNIQYF.

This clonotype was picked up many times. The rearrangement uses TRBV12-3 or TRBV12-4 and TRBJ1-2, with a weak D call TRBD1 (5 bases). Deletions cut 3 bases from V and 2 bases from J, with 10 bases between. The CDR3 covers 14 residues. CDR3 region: CASSFTGLNYGYTF. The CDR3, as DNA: TGTGCCAGCAGTTTTACAGGACTCAACTATGGCTACACCTTC.

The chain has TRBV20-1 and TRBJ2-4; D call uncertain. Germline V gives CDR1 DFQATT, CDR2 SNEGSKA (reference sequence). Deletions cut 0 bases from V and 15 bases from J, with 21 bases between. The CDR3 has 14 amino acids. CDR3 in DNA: TGCAGTGCTAGAGACCCCAGCAGGTCCGATTTTGGGTACTTC. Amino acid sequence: CSARDPSRSDFGYF.

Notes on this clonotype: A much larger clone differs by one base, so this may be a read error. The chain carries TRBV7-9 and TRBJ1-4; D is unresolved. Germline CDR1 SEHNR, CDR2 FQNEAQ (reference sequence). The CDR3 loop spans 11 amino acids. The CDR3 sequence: CDSSQNEKLFF. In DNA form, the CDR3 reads TGTGACAGCAGCCAAAATGAAAAACTGTTTTTT.

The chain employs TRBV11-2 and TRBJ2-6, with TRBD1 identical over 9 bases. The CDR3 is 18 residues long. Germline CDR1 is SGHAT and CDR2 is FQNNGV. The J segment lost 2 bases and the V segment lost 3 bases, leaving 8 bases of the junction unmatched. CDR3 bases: TGTGCCAGCAGCTTCCCGGGACAGGGTATCCCTGGGGCCAACGTCCTGACTTTC. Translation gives CASSFPGQGIPGANVLTF.

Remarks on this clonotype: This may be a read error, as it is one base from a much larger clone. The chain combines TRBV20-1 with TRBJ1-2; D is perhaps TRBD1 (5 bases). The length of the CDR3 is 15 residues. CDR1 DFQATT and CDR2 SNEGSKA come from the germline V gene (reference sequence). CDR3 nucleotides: TGCAGTGCTAGAGATTATGTGGGGCCAGCTCGGGGCTACTCCTTC. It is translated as CSARDYVGPARGYSF.

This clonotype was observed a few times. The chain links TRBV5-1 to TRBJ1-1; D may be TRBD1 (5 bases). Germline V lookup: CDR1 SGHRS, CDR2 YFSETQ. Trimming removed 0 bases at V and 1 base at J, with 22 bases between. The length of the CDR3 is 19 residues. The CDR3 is CASSLVPPGARLGNTEAFF. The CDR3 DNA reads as TGCGCCAGCAGCTTGGTCCCACCCGGGGCGCGATTAGGGAACACTGAAGCTTTCTTT.